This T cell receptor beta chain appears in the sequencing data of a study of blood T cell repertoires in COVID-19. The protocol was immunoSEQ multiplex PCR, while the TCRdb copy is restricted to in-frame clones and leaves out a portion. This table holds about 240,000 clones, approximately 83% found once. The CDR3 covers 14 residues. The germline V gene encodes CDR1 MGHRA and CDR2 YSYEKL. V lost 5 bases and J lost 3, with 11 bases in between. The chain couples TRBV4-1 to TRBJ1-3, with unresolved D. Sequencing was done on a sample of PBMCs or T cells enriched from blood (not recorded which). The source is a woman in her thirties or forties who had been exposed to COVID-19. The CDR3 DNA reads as TGCGCCAGCAGCGAAGCTCGGGTTGGAAACACCATATATTTT. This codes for CASSEARVGNTIYF.